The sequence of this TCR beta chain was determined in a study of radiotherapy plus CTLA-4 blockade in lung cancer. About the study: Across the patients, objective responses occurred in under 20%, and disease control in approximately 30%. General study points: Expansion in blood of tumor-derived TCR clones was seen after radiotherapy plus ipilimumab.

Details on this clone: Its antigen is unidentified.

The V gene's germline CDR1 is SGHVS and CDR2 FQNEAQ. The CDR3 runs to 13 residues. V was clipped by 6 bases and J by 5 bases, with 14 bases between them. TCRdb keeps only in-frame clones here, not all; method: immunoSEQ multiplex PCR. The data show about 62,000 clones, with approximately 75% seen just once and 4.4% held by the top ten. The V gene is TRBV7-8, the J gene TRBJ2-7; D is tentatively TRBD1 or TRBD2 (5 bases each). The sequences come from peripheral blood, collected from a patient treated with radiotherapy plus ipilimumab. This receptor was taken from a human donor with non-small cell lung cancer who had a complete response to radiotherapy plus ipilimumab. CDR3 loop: CASRWIGTHEQYF. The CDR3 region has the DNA TGTGCCAGCAGATGGATTGGGACCCACGAGCAGTACTTC.